The rows below give T cell receptor beta chains drawn from one sample of a study of blood T cell repertoires in COVID-19. Clones were read by immunoSEQ multiplex PCR, and TCRdb kept only the in-frame ones, dropping some. The sample contains roughly 67,000 clones, 93% of which appear only once. The material sequenced was peripheral blood. The receptor source for this set is an older man with active COVID-19. Each CDR3 is given with its conserved first and last residue. Each record gives: V gene, clone size, D gene, J gene, CDR3 DNA, CDR3 protein. D genes are given only for firm matches. Size is omitted from some rows. Given values are once, few, many or a class for expanded clones.

>TRBV14|.|.|TRBJ1-4
TGTGCCAGCAGCCATCAGGGCCGAGCGAAACTGTTTTTT
CASSHQGRAKLFF
>TRBV11-2|.|TRBD2|TRBJ2-1
TGTGCCAGCAGCTTAGACCCCCCTAGCGGGGGGGCTAATGAGCAGTTCTTC
CASSLDPPSGGANEQFF
>TRBV3-1/TRBV3-2|once|.|TRBJ1-5
TGTGCCAGCAGCCAAGATCTCAGTCAGCCCCAGCATTTT
CASSQDLSQPQHF
>TRBV5-1|.|TRBD1|TRBJ2-5
TGCGCCAGCAGCTTGGGATCGCGTACAGGGGCTGGAGAGACCCAGTACTTC
CASSLGSRTGAGETQYF
>TRBV5-1|.|TRBD1|TRBJ2-3
TGCGCCAGCAGTTCCAGGGGGCGAGACACAGATACGCAGTATTTT
CASSSRGRDTDTQYF
>TRBV7-7|.|.|TRBJ2-2
TGTGCCAGCAGCTCCGGTAGGGGAAACACCGGGGAGCTGTTTTTT
CASSSGRGNTGELFF
>TRBV28|.|.|TRBJ2-6
TGTGCCAGTACCCCCGGGGGCTCTGGGGCCAACGTCCTGACTTTC
CASTPGGSGANVLTF
>TRBV21-1|.|.|TRBJ1-4
TGTGCCAGCAGGAATCAGGGGGAGGTGTCTAATGAAAAACTGTTTTTT
CASRNQGEVSNEKLFF
>TRBV9|.|TRBD1|TRBJ2-3
TGTGCCAGCAGCCCCCGGGACAGGGATAGCACAGATACGCAGTATTTT
CASSPRDRDSTDTQYF
>TRBV11-2|.|.|TRBJ1-2
TGTGCCAGCAGCTTAGTGGGGGGGGTGAGCTATGGCTACACCTTC
CASSLVGGVSYGYTF
>TRBV18|.|TRBD1|TRBJ1-1
TGTGCCAGCTCACCACCGGGGACAGGGGACTTCACTGAAGCTTTCTTT
CASSPPGTGDFTEAFF
>TRBV5-8|.|TRBD2|TRBJ2-7
TGTGCCAGCAGCTCGGGACTAGCGGGGGGCGGTACCTACGAGCAGTACTTC
CASSSGLAGGGTYEQYF
>TRBV27|.|.|TRBJ2-7
TGTGCCAGCAGTTACTACTACGAGCAGTACTTC
CASSYYYEQYF
>TRBV12-3/TRBV12-4|.|.|TRBJ1-2
TGTGCCAGCAGTTTTGTCTGGGAGGATGGCTACACCTTC
CASSFVWEDGYTF
>TRBV7-9|.|TRBD1|TRBJ2-5
TGTGCCAGCAGCTCCCCGGGTAGGGGGCCTCTTAACCAAGAGACCCAGTACTTC
CASSSPGRGPLNQETQYF
>TRBV5-4|.|TRBD2|TRBJ2-3
TGTGCCAGCAGGTCCGGGACTAGCGGGACAGATACGCAGTATTTT
CASRSGTSGTDTQYF
>TRBV5-5|.|TRBD2|TRBJ2-2
TGTGCCAGCAGCGCATTTAGCGGGGGGGCTCTCACCGGGGAGCTGTTTTTT
CASSAFSGGALTGELFF
>TRBV7-2|.|.|TRBJ2-1
TGTGCCAGCAGTTCTAGACGACGGTACAATGAGCAGTTCTTC
CASSSRRRYNEQFF
>TRBV7-8|.|.|TRBJ1-2
TGTGCCAGCAGCCATCAAAGGAGGGGAATCTATGGCTACACCTTC
CASSHQRRGIYGYTF
>TRBV5-1|once|.|TRBJ2-1
TGCGCCAGCAGCTTGGACCCCGGGGGACAGAACAATGAGCAGTTCTTC
CASSLDPGGQNNEQFF
>TRBV18|.|.|TRBJ2-2
TGTGCCAGCTCACCCGTGATTCTTGATGAGAGCCCCGGGGAGCTGTTTTTT
CASSPVILDESPGELFF
>TRBV5-1|.|.|TRBJ2-5
TGCGCCAGCAGCTTGGTCGGGGGGCTAGAGACCCAGTACTTC
CASSLVGGLETQYF
>TRBV25-1|once|.|TRBJ2-5
TGTGCCAGCAGTGAACTCCGTCAAGAGACCCAGTACTTC
CASSELRQETQYF
>TRBV5-8|.|.|TRBJ2-2
TGTGCCAGCAGCTTGGGTACTCCGAACACCGGGGAGCTGTTTTTT
CASSLGTPNTGELFF
>TRBV9|few|.|TRBJ1-5
TGTGCCAGCAGCTTTTCAGGGGCGCCCGGGGAGCCCCAGCATTTT
CASSFSGAPGEPQHF
>TRBV5-1|.|TRBD1|TRBJ1-1
TGCGCCAGCAGTAAACAGGGGGGACCTATGAACACTGAAGCTTTCTTT
CASSKQGGPMNTEAFF
>TRBV11-2|.|.|TRBJ1-2
TGTGCCAGCAGCTTACTCGGAGGGAGTGAAGCTGGCTACACCTTC
CASSLLGGSEAGYTF
>TRBV4-2|.|TRBD1|TRBJ1-2
TGTGCCAGCAGCCCTGACAGGGGAATTAACTATGGCTACACCTTC
CASSPDRGINYGYTF
>TRBV7-8|once|.|TRBJ1-6
TGTGCCAGCAGCTTAGGAGGACAGTTCTATTCACCCCTCCACTTT
CASSLGGQFYSPLHF
>TRBV7-2|.|.|TRBJ2-3
TGTGCCAGCAGCTTCTCCTACCTGGAGCAAATCACAGATACGCAGTATTTT
CASSFSYLEQITDTQYF